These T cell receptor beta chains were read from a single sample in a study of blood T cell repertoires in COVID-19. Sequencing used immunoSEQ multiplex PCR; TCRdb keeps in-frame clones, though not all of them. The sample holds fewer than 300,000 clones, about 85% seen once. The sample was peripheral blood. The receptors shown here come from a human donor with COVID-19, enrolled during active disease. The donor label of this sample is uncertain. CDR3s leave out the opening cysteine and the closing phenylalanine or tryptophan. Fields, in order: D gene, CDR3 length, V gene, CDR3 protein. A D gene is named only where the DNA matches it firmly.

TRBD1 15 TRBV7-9 ASSPRLGDRGVGELF
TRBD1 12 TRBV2 ASSAGTGAYEQY
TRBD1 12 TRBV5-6 ASSSTGIGEKLF
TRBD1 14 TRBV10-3 AISEFDRGRPDTQY
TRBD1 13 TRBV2 ASSEEDRYQETQY
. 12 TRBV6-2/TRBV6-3 ASSFERDIGKLF
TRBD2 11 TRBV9 ASSATTSGIVY
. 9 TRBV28 AIQKDNGYT
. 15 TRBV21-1 ASSKVSVAGAIDEQF
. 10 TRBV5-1 ASGKEGETQY
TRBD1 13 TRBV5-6 ASSLGTGGNQPQH
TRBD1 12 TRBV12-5 ASGLSPGGQPQH
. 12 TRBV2 ASSVNRLGNTIY
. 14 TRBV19 ASSIEGAFADQPQH
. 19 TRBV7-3 ASSPPCSDSADRISTDTQY
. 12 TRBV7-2 ASSSRLGGNEQF
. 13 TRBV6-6 ASSYNGGRGYGYT
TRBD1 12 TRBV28 ASSFSDRGNTIY
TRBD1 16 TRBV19 ASSIDSFPGTARPEQF
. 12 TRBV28 ASSLWAGNQPQH
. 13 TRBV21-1 AILPPPGKSYGYT
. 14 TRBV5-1 ASSSQGATNTGELF
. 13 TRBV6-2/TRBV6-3 ASSYSRLGIPEAF
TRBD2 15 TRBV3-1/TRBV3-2 ASSQGTSGSGTGELF
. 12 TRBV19 ASSTGGFNQPQH
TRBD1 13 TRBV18 ASSPGTGGRNTIY
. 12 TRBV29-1 SVDSGLGDYEQY
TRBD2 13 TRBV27 ASSTTSGESYEQY
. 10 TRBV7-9 ASTLSGETQY
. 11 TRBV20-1 SASIAGYYEQY
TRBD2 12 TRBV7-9 ASSLGLAGETQY
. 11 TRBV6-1 ASSEIQQETQY
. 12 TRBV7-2 ASSLVPGDTEAF
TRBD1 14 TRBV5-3 ARTLDRGKTNEKLF
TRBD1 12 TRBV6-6 ASHLTGGRETQY
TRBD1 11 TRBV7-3 ASSSDRGQPQH
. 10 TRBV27 ASRVRDSPLH
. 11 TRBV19 ASSISRVTEAF
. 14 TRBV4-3 ASSRNWAEGSDTQY
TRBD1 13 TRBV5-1 ASSFMSGDRSEQY
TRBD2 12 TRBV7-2 ASSQRAGAETQY
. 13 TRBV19 ASSIGRQANQPQH
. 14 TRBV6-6 ASASGMTGRNQPQH
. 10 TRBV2 ASSAVNYGYT
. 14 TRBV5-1 ASSLDAPVGANTIY
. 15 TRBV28 ASSLLVSATGNEKLF